This T cell receptor beta chain is drawn from a study of shared clonotypes between healthy human individuals. This clone was seen a single time. The CDR3 totals 16 residues. Germline CDR1 reads MDHEN; CDR2 reads SYDVKM. Every subset's genomic DNA went evenly onto several immunoSEQ plates. Assay used: immunoSEQ multiplex PCR; TCRdb lists only in-frame clones, some missing. The table lists some 500,000 clones, approximately 95% of them singletons. The chain uses TRBV28 and TRBJ2-5; D perhaps matches TRBD2 (6 bases). TRBJ2-7 explains the end of the DNA better; the J call may be wrong. The sequence came from a young woman in good health. The sample consisted of naive CD4+ T cells sorted from blood. Subset noted: CD45RA+ positively selected. CDR3 in DNA: TGTGCCAGCAGTTTCTCGATCGGGAGCCACTCCTACGAGCAGTACTTC. This gives the protein CASSFSIGSHSYEQYF.